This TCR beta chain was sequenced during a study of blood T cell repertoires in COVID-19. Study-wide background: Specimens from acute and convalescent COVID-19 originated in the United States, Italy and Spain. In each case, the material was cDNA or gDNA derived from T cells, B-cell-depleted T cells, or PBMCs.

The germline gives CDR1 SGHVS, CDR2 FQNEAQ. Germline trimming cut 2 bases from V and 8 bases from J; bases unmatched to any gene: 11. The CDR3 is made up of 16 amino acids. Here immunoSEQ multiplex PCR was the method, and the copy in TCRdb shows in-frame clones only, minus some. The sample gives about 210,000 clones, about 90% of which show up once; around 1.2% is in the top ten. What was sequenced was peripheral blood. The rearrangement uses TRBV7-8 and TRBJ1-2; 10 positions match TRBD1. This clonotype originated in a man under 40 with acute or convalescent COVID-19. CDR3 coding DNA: TGTGCCAGCAGCTTACTTGAGACAGGGGGCGGTAGGGGCTACACCTTC. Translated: CASSLLETGGGRGYTF.